Each of the 10 T cell receptor beta chains below was sequenced from the same sample in a study of identical twins. A single record per CDR3 protein comes from TCRdb applying MiXCR to the 5' RACE reads. The table records 700,000 to 950,000 distinct CDR3 sequences, approximately 13% of them present only once. This sample also belongs to another study, concerning yellow fever vaccine responses in identical twins.

Input material: PBMCs. The receptors were gathered from a woman aged 18-30 years in good health.

The J gene is TRBJ1-4, the V gene TRBV5-1; a possible D gene is TRBD1 (6 bases). The CDR3 runs 14 residues. Trimming left V 1 base short and J 6 bases short, with 10 bases between. Germline V lookup: CDR1 SGHRS, CDR2 YFSETQ. Here the CDR3 reads CASSLTGRDEKLFF. The CDR3 DNA sequence: TGCGCCAGCAGCTTGACAGGGCGCGATGAAAAACTGTTTTTT.

At least ten counts were recorded for this clonotype. The chain uses TRBV7-9 and TRBJ2-2; TRBD1 aligns across 8 bases. The J segment lost 4 bases and the V segment lost 5 bases, leaving 6 bases of the junction unmatched. Per the germline V gene, CDR1 is SEHNR and CDR2 is FQNEAQ (reference sequence). This CDR3 is 15 amino acids long. CDR3: CASSQDRGGTGELFF. In nucleotides, the CDR3 is TGTGCCAGCAGCCAAGACAGGGGTGGCACCGGGGAGCTGTTTTTT.

This clonotype came up a few times. This chain connects TRBV5-1 to TRBJ2-3; TRBD2 matches at 8 bases. In germline, CDR1 is SGHRS, CDR2 YFSETQ. The CDR3 is 15 amino acids. V lost 6 bases, J lost 2 bases, and 8 bases stayed unmatched. CDR3 loop: CASMEREGTTDTQYF. The CDR3 nucleotides read TGCGCCAGCATGGAACGGGAGGGCACCACAGATACGCAGTATTTT.

With respect to this clonotype: One end of the junction varies from germline; a read error may be responsible. The gene calls are TRBV7-9 and TRBJ2-7; D remains ambiguous. This CDR3 comprises 13 residues. Germline values: CDR1 SEHNR, CDR2 FQNEAQ (reference sequence). The CDR3 region has the DNA TGTGCCACCAGCGCGATGAATACCTACGAGCAGTACTTC. Encoded protein: CATSAMNTYEQYF.

This clonotype has a handful of counts. This rearrangement joins TRBV28 to TRBJ2-7; D uncertain. The V end lost 6 bases, the J end lost 7 bases, and 10 bases lay between the germline ends. The CDR3 consists of 11 residues. The germline V gene encodes CDR1 MDHEN and CDR2 SYDVKM. CDR3 protein: CASSWVGEQYF. The CDR3 bases are TGTGCCAGCAGCTGGGTCGGGGAGCAGTACTTC.

The chain recombines TRBV28 with TRBJ2-5, with D maybe TRBD2 (6 bases). The CDR3 covers 16 residues. The germline V gene encodes CDR1 MDHEN and CDR2 SYDVKM. Trimming shortened V by 6 bases and J by 5 bases, and 22 bases separated the two germline ends. The chain's CDR3 is CASSFGRGGPGETQYF. The CDR3 DNA reads TGTGCCAGCAGCTTCGGCCGCGGAGGGCCTGGTGAGACCCAGTACTTC.

This clonotype was seen more than once but under ten times. The V and J genes are TRBV24-1 and TRBJ1-2; D not certain. The CDR3 is made up of 14 amino acids. Trimming took off 1 base at V and 6 bases at J, with 11 bases between the two ends. CDR1 is KGHDR, CDR2 SFDVKD, per germline. The CDR3 region has the DNA TGTGCCACCAGTGATTTCGGCAGAGAAGATGGCTACACCTTC. It is translated as CATSDFGREDGYTF.

The chain employs TRBV10-1 and TRBJ1-2; TRBD1 might be the D (5 bases). This CDR3 is built from 14 residues. CDR1 is WNHNN, CDR2 SYGVQD, per germline (reference sequence). The V end lost 8 bases, the J end lost 6 bases, and 19 bases lay between the germline ends. CDR3 DNA sequence: TGCGCCAGCCGGGGGTCGGGGAAGGAAGATGGCTACACCTTC. This sequence encodes CASRGSGKEDGYTF.

The gene calls are TRBV5-4 and TRBJ2-3; 8 positions match TRBD1. Germline CDR1 SGHNT, CDR2 YYREEE (reference sequence). CDR3 size: 14 residues. The trim removed 0 bases at V and 11 bases at J, leaving 8 bases unmatched. The CDR3 region has the DNA TGTGCCAGCAGCTTGGAGGGATCAGGGACAGGGCAGTATTTT. Translating it yields CASSLEGSGTGQYF.

This chain joins TRBV9 and TRBJ1-1; D perhaps matches TRBD1 (5 bases). V was trimmed by 7 bases and J by 2 bases, leaving 9 bases between them. CDR1 SGDLS and CDR2 YYNGEE come from the germline V gene. The CDR3 consists of 12 residues. CDR3 nucleotides: TGTGCCAGCGGGGGGGTAAACACTGAAGCTTTCTTT. Protein product: CASGGVNTEAFF.